These 11 T cell receptor beta chains originate from one sample sequenced in a study of blood T cell repertoires in COVID-19. TCRdb's table, derived via immunoSEQ multiplex PCR, lists solely in-frame clones and lacks some. This sample carries about 140,000 clones, approximately 84% of them seen once, and the ten largest clones take 3% to 4%. Sequencing used PBMCs or T cells enriched from blood (not recorded which). These receptors originate from a woman aged 45-65 years with acute COVID-19.

This chain's CDR3 is CAWSGQTNSNQPQHF. The CDR3 nucleotides read TGTGCCTGGAGTGGACAGACAAATAGCAATCAGCCCCAGCATTTT. V and J are TRBV30 and TRBJ1-5; D perhaps matches TRBD1 (5 bases). The CDR3 loop spans 15 amino acids. Germline-derived CDR1 and CDR2 are GTSNPN and SVGIG (reference sequence). Trimming removed 1 base from V and 0 bases from J, with 10 bases in between.

This chain uses TRBV19 with TRBJ1-5, with D uncertain. The germline V and J ends were trimmed by 7 bases and 3 bases, with 10 bases remaining between them. Germline V gives CDR1 LNHDA, CDR2 SQIVND (reference sequence). This CDR3 spans 13 amino acids. Here the CDR3 reads CASTTRFNQPQHF. Written as DNA, the CDR3 is TGTGCCAGTACCACCAGGTTCAATCAGCCCCAGCATTTT.

This clone was recorded once. V and J are TRBV7-9 and TRBJ2-2; D is perhaps TRBD2 (6 bases). CDR1 and CDR2 (germline): SEHNR, FQNEAQ (reference sequence). CDR3 length equals 15 residues. The ends were cut back, 8 bases at V and 5 bases at J, with 18 bases in the middle. As DNA, the CDR3 is TGTGCCAGCTCGACCGGAGGGAGAGAGACCGGGGAGCTGTTTTTT. Translated: CASSTGGRETGELFF.

The V gene is TRBV24-1, the J gene TRBJ1-1; tentative D call: TRBD1 (6 bases). Trimming cost V 7 bases and J 4 bases, with 18 bases left between them. Looked up from germline, CDR1 is KGHDR and CDR2 is SFDVKD. This CDR3 comprises 15 residues. The CDR3 reads CATSTRGPTGTEAFF. CDR3 bases: TGTGCCACCAGCACCAGGGGCCCGACGGGCACTGAAGCTTTCTTT.

The chain couples TRBV7-9 to TRBJ2-5; TRBD2 matches 13 bases. This CDR3 comprises 17 residues. The J segment lost 4 bases and the V segment lost 5 bases, leaving 10 bases of the junction unmatched. Looked up from germline, CDR1 is SEHNR and CDR2 is FQNEAQ (reference sequence). The CDR3: CASSRDEWTSGRETQYF. In DNA form, the CDR3 reads TGTGCCAGCAGCCGAGACGAATGGACTAGCGGGAGAGAGACCCAGTACTTC.

The rearrangement uses TRBV5-1 and TRBJ2-5; a weak D match, TRBD1 (5 bases). This CDR3 region has 15 residues. The V and J ends lost 0 bases and 5 bases respectively, with 14 bases between them. Germline V CDR1 and CDR2: SGHRS, YFSETQ. CDR3 bases: TGCGCCAGCAGCTTGGTGGACACGCAACGGGAGACCCAGTACTTC. Its protein is CASSLVDTQRETQYF.

This clone was seen a few times. This sequence joins TRBV29-1 and TRBJ2-1, with 10 bases aligning to TRBD2. The V gene's germline CDR1 is SQVTM and CDR2 ANQGSEA. With 7 bases clipped from V and 6 bases from J, the junction kept 12 bases outside the gene matches. The CDR3 spans 15 residues. CDR3 protein: CSDRLAGLRFNEQFF. The CDR3 region has the DNA TGCAGCGACCGACTAGCGGGTCTCCGCTTCAATGAGCAGTTCTTC.

The V and J genes are TRBV27 and TRBJ1-6, with D hard to call. This CDR3 comprises 16 residues. Trimming removed 7 bases from V and 9 bases from J, with 22 bases in between. Germline V CDR1 and CDR2: MNHEY, SMNVEV (reference sequence). CDR3 DNA: TGTGCCAGCACCCCGATCGGGAAAGCGATGAGTTCACCCCTCCACTTT. Protein: CASTPIGKAMSSPLHF.

The chain has TRBV7-9 and TRBJ1-2; D is possibly TRBD1 (5 bases). The CDR3 loop spans 14 amino acids. CDR1 is SEHNR, CDR2 FQNEAQ, per germline (reference sequence). The ends were cut back, 0 bases at V and 6 bases at J, with 11 bases in the middle. The CDR3: CASSLAFAGDGYTF. CDR3 sequence (DNA): TGTGCCAGCAGCTTAGCTTTCGCGGGGGATGGCTACACCTTC.

This rearrangement joins TRBV5-8 to TRBJ2-7; D call uncertain. The germline V gene encodes CDR1 SGHTS and CDR2 YDEGEE. Trimming shortened V by 1 base and J by 5 bases, and 10 bases separated the two germline ends. The CDR3 consists of 13 residues. CDR3 sequence: CASSLFRNDEQYF. The CDR3 coding sequence is TGTGCCAGCAGCTTGTTCAGGAACGACGAGCAGTACTTC.

The genes are TRBV12-3 or TRBV12-4 and TRBJ2-7; D uncertain. The CDR3 runs 12 residues. Trimming took 5 bases from V and 3 from J, leaving 8 bases between them. Here the CDR3 reads CASSPQNYEQYF. The CDR3 DNA follows: TGTGCCAGCAGTCCCCAAAACTACGAGCAGTACTTC.